One TCR beta chain is described in this entry. As yet, its antigen is unknown. This entry is derived from a study of cytomegalovirus exposure and HLA in healthy donors. The CDR3 runs 13 residues. The germline V gene encodes CDR1 SGHTA and CDR2 FQGNSA. V lost 1 base and J 5 bases, leaving 5 bases between the germline ends. Study-level findings and limits: Accurate HLA-A and HLA-B prediction from TCR beta sequences was reported for most subjects.

PCR used 60 Vbeta primers and 13 Jbeta primers. The repertoire was sequenced with immunoSEQ multiplex PCR; TCRdb's copy has only in-frame clones and lacks some. The sample carries tens of thousands of clones, 60% to 80% recorded once. The gene calls are TRBV7-2 and TRBJ1-4, with no clear D. This sequence originates from a man between 60 and 75 years old in good health and CMV-seronegative. Sequencing used PBMCs. CDR3 loop: CASSLGQNEKLFF. As DNA, the CDR3 is TGTGCCAGCAGCTTAGGCCAGAATGAAAAACTGTTTTTT.